This TCR beta chain was captured in a study of PD-1 and CTLA-4 blockade in melanoma. CDR3 length equals 13 residues. Trimming at V came to 2 bases and at J to 8 bases, leaving 4 bases not matched to a gene. The V gene's germline CDR1 is LGHNA and CDR2 YNFKEQ. Generated by immunoSEQ multiplex PCR, the TCRdb table keeps only in-frame clones and is missing some. The table lists some 33,000 clones, 88% of them singletons. The V gene is TRBV4-2, the J gene TRBJ1-2; 8 nucleotides agree with TRBD1. This receptor was obtained from a human donor with melanoma. Sequencing used CD8+ T cells from peripheral blood, obtained from a patient given anti-PD-1 treatment. The CDR3 nucleotides read TGTGCCAGCAGCCAACAGACAGGGGACGGCTACACCTTC. Translated: CASSQQTGDGYTF.